The 10 T cell receptor beta chains in this list originate from one sample, sequenced in a study of T cell responses to AZD1222 COVID-19 vaccine. Data came from immunoSEQ multiplex PCR; TCRdb stores just in-frame clones and leaves some out. The sample includes roughly 200,000 clones, 90% to 95% of them seen just once. Sample: peripheral blood, taken 28 days after the second dose of the MenACWY control vaccine. The receptors come from an adult who received the MenACWY meningococcal vaccine as a control.

This clone was seen only once. This sequence joins TRBV9 and TRBJ2-1; D is perhaps TRBD2 (7 bases). V was clipped by 7 bases and J by 7 bases, with 15 bases between them. Germline assignment: CDR1 SGDLS and CDR2 YYNGEE. The CDR3 spans 13 residues. The CDR3 sequence is CASQGGAGNEQFF. The CDR3, as DNA: TGTGCCAGCCAAGGGGGGGCTGGAAATGAGCAGTTCTTC.

The chain is built from TRBV29-1 and TRBJ1-2; D is ambiguous. Germline loops: CDR1 SQVTM, CDR2 ANQGSEA. Trimming stripped 3 bases from V and 2 bases from J, with 7 bases between. This CDR3 is built from 12 residues. The DNA for the CDR3 is TGCAGCGTTGATACAGTGAACTATGGCTACACCTTC. This codes for CSVDTVNYGYTF.

CDR3 region: CASSLDGPEAFF. CDR3 in DNA: TGTGCCAGCAGCCTCGACGGTCCAGAAGCTTTCTTT. The chain couples TRBV3-1 (or the pseudogene TRBV3-2) to TRBJ1-1; D remains unclear. Germline V CDR1 and CDR2: LGHDT, YNNKEL (reference sequence). V was shortened by 4 bases and J by 8 bases, with 11 bases between the two germline ends. The CDR3 is 12 amino acids.

The V call is TRBV7-8, the J call TRBJ1-4; D remains unclear. Trimming removed 6 bases from V and 8 bases from J, with 16 bases in between. The CDR3 is 14 amino acids. Germline assignment: CDR1 SGHVS and CDR2 FQNEAQ. CDR3 coding DNA: TGTGCCAGCAGTTCCGGGATTGGGGTCGAAAAACTGTTTTTT. As protein: CASSSGIGVEKLFF.

The chain has TRBV4-2 and TRBJ1-6; D may be TRBD1 (6 bases). There are 16 residues in the CDR3. V lost 0 bases, J lost 6 bases, and 12 bases lay in between. Germline CDR1 reads LGHNA; CDR2 reads YNFKEQ. CDR3 sequence: CASSQDYGRGNSPLHF. The DNA for the CDR3 is TGTGCCAGCAGCCAAGACTACGGCAGGGGTAATTCACCCCTCCACTTT.

This chain joins TRBV24-1 and TRBJ2-1, with unresolved D. Germline CDR1 KGHDR, CDR2 SFDVKD. With 11 bases removed from V and 2 bases from J, the gap between germline ends came to 15 bases. The length of the CDR3 is 14 residues. This chain's CDR3 is CASSPGPTYNEQFF. The CDR3 nucleotides are TGTGCCAGTTCTCCCGGCCCCACCTACAATGAGCAGTTCTTC.

The rearrangement joins TRBV28 to TRBJ1-6; the D gene is possibly TRBD1 (6 bases). The CDR3 extends over 14 amino acids. V was clipped by 6 bases and J by 10 bases, with 16 bases between them. Germline V gene data show CDR1 as MDHEN and CDR2 as SYDVKM. The DNA for the CDR3 is TGTGCCAGCAGGGGCCCAGGGGTAGTATCACCCCTCCACTTT. Translating it yields CASRGPGVVSPLHF.

This clone was observed once. The V gene is TRBV3-1 (or the pseudogene TRBV3-2), the J gene TRBJ1-2, with 12 bases lining up with TRBD1. CDR1 is LGHDT, CDR2 YNNKEL, per germline (reference sequence). The CDR3 loop spans 13 amino acids. After removal of 3 bases from V and 7 bases from J, the junction contained 0 bases not matched to a gene. CDR3 region: CASSQGQGAGYTF. In DNA form, the CDR3 reads TGTGCCAGCAGCCAGGGACAGGGGGCTGGCTACACCTTC.

V usage is TRBV28 and J usage is TRBJ2-1; no definite D call. The CDR3 runs to 13 residues. Germline CDR1 and CDR2: MDHEN and SYDVKM. Trimming removed 5 bases from V and 7 bases from J, with 12 bases in between. The CDR3 DNA follows: TGTGCCAGCAGTCGCGGAGTGGAAAATGAGCAGTTCTTC. It codes for CASSRGVENEQFF.

The chain is built from TRBV9 and TRBJ2-5; perhaps TRBD2 as D (5 bases). Germline V lookup: CDR1 SGDLS, CDR2 YYNGEE. V was shortened by 0 bases and J by 7 bases, with 16 bases between the two germline ends. This CDR3 spans 15 amino acids. The CDR3 bases are TGTGCCAGCAGCGTAGATTCCCTAGCCAAGGCGACCCAGTACTTC. Amino acids: CASSVDSLAKATQYF. Full variable domain (outside the CDR3, taken from reference TRBV9 and TRBJ2-5): DSGVTQTPKHLITATGQRVTLRCSPRSGDLSVYWYQQSLDQGLQFLIQYYNGEERAKGNILERFSAQQFPDLHSELNLSSLELGDSALYFCASSVDSLAKATQYFGPGTRLLVL.